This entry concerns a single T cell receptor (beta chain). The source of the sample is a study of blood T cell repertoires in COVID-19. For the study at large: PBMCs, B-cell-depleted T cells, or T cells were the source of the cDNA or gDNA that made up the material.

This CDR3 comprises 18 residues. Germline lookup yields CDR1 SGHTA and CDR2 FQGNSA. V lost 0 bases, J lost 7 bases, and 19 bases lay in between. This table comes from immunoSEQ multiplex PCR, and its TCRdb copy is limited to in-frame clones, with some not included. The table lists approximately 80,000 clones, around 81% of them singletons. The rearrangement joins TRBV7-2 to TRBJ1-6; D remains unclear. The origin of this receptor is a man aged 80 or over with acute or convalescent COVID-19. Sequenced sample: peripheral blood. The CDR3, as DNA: TGTGCCAGCAGCTTAGCATTACAGCGGCGCCGTGGCAATTCACCCCTCCACTTT. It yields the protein CASSLALQRRRGNSPLHF.